This T cell receptor (beta chain) was documented in a study of blood T cell repertoires in COVID-19. Only in-frame clones appear in the TCRdb table, and some are missing; sequencing was by immunoSEQ multiplex PCR. The sample has some 87,000 clones, over 80% seen once. V gave up 5 bases and J gave up 3 bases, with 11 bases separating them. CDR1 SGHTA and CDR2 FQGNSA come from the germline V gene. CDR3 length: 13 residues. This TCR was sampled from a woman in her 70s with active or convalescent COVID-19. Sample: peripheral blood. The chain joins TRBV7-2 to TRBJ2-7; D is undetermined. The CDR3 nucleotides read TGTGCCAGCAGCCCACAGATTATCTACGAGCAGTACTTC. This gives the protein CASSPQIIYEQYF.